A single sample gave rise to the 23 T cell receptor beta chains below, sequenced in a study of a mutant IDH1 vaccine in newly diagnosed glioma. Regarding time point: week 23, last vaccination. The content of each vaccine dose was 300 ug of mutant IDH1 20-mer peptide, and topical imiquimod accompanied it. Which antigens these TCRs recognize remains unknown. Sequencing was performed with immunoSEQ multiplex PCR; in TCRdb, only in-frame clones are kept and a portion is missing. Of roughly 70,000 clones listed, roughly 84% are singletons. Sample: PBMCs, taken from a glioma patient whose treatment included an IDH1 peptide vaccine. Receptor source: a man between 18 and 29 years old with glioma.

The chain couples TRBV5-6 to TRBJ2-3; the match to TRBD1 covers 7 bases. The junction had 8 bases not matched to a gene; V was cut back by 3 bases and J by 4 bases. Germline-derived CDR1 and CDR2 are SGHDT and YYEEEE. This CDR3 has 15 residues. The CDR3 DNA follows: TGTGCCAGCAGCTCCCCCCCGACAGGGTCAGATACGCAGTATTTT. It yields the protein CASSSPPTGSDTQYF.

A single count supports this clone. The DNA for the CDR3 is TGCGGACTGAGGGCAGGGGGGAATGGCTACACCTTC. Amino acids: CGLRAGGNGYTF. The V call is TRBV29-1, the J call TRBJ1-2; 7 bases are shared with TRBD1. CDR1 SQVTM and CDR2 ANQGSEA come from the germline V gene. This CDR3 has 12 residues.

V usage is TRBV7-9 and J usage is TRBJ1-4, with unresolved D. The ends were cut back, 5 bases at V and 8 bases at J, with 6 bases in the middle. From germline, CDR1 is SEHNR and CDR2 FQNEAQ (reference sequence). CDR3 length: 11 residues. CDR3 sequence: CASSREEKLFF. The DNA of the CDR3 is TGTGCCAGCAGCAGGGAGGAAAAACTGTTTTTT.

This sequence joins TRBV5-8 and TRBJ1-5; maybe TRBD1 (6 bases). Germline lookup yields CDR1 SGHTS and CDR2 YDEGEE. CDR3 length equals 14 residues. V was clipped by 2 bases and J by 8 bases, with 14 bases between them. This CDR3 reads CASSLRGAGEPQHF. CDR3 bases: TGTGCCAGCAGCTTACGGGGGGCGGGGGAGCCCCAGCATTTT.

The V and J genes are TRBV15 and TRBJ2-6; perhaps D is TRBD1 or TRBD2 (5 bases each). Germline CDR1 LNHNV, CDR2 YYDKDF (reference sequence). V was cut by 1 base and J by 0 bases, with 16 bases left in between. CDR3 length: 19 amino acids. The CDR3 here is CATSRGPGRRTSGANVLTF. Here the CDR3 DNA reads TGTGCCACCAGCAGAGGCCCGGGACGTCGGACCTCTGGGGCCAACGTCCTGACTTTC.

The chain employs TRBV9 and TRBJ1-4, with D unclear. With 0 bases removed from V and 10 bases from J, the gap between germline ends came to 22 bases. In germline, CDR1 is SGDLS, CDR2 YYNGEE. The CDR3 extends over 17 amino acids. The CDR3 protein is CASSVGLGISDGGKLFF. CDR3 DNA sequence: TGTGCCAGCAGCGTAGGTTTAGGGATCAGCGACGGCGGAAAACTGTTTTTT.

The chain is built from TRBV28 and TRBJ1-2; D unresolved. Germline CDR1 reads MDHEN; CDR2 reads SYDVKM. The CDR3 has 12 residues. With 3 bases removed from V and 5 bases from J, the gap between germline ends came to 7 bases. The CDR3 loop reads CASSFRGYGYTF. In nucleotides, the CDR3 is TGTGCCAGCAGTTTCCGGGGTTATGGCTACACCTTC.

This clone is a singleton in its sample. CDR3 loop: CASSLDILAGHNEQFF. DNA for the CDR3: TGTGCCAGCAGCTTAGATATCCTAGCGGGACACAATGAGCAGTTCTTC. The chain combines TRBV11-3 with TRBJ2-1, with 9 bases fitting TRBD2. V lost 0 bases to trimming and J lost 5 bases; unmatched junction nucleotides: 5. Per the germline V gene, CDR1 is SGHNT and CDR2 is YENEEA. The CDR3 is 16 amino acids.

V is TRBV5-1 and J is TRBJ1-2, with D unclear. The V and J ends lost 3 bases and 1 base respectively, with 10 bases between them. Germline CDR1 reads SGHRS; CDR2 reads YFSETQ. The CDR3 totals 14 residues. CDR3 loop: CASSSEGFNYGYTF. The CDR3 coding sequence is TGCGCCAGCAGCTCGGAGGGCTTTAACTATGGCTACACCTTC.

This clone was recorded a few times. V and J are TRBV14 and TRBJ1-1, with unresolved D. In germline, CDR1 is SGHDN, CDR2 FVKESK. V was shortened by 2 bases and J by 4 bases, with 8 bases between the two germline ends. This CDR3 is 13 amino acids long. CDR3 amino acids: CASSQSVFTEAFF. Written as DNA, the CDR3 is TGTGCCAGCAGCCAATCCGTTTTCACTGAAGCTTTCTTT.

The rearrangement uses TRBV5-5 and TRBJ1-5, with D unclear. The CDR3 sequence is 14 residues long. V was clipped by 1 base and J by 7 bases, with 12 bases between them. Germline V gene lookup returns CDR1 SGHKS and CDR2 YYEKEE (reference sequence). The CDR3 DNA reads as TGTGCCAGCAGCTTGTCGGGTGGGCGGCAGCCCCAGCATTTT. It encodes CASSLSGGRQPQHF.

The V call is TRBV10-3, the J call TRBJ1-4, with TRBD1 identical over 8 bases. There are 15 residues in the CDR3. Germline assignment: CDR1 ENHRY and CDR2 SYGVKD. V shed 4 bases and J 6 bases; nucleotides not matched to a gene: 7. The CDR3 loop is CAISGARGRDEKLFF. CDR3 coding DNA: TGTGCCATCAGTGGGGCCAGGGGGCGGGATGAAAAACTGTTTTTT.

The chain has TRBV19 and TRBJ1-2; a possible D gene is TRBD1 (5 bases). Germline V gene data show CDR1 as LNHDA and CDR2 as SQIVND (reference sequence). Trimming stripped 7 bases from V and 0 bases from J, with 12 bases between. The CDR3 has 14 amino acids. In DNA form, the CDR3 reads TGTGCCAGTAAGATCCAGGGCACTAACTATGGCTACACCTTC. This gives the protein CASKIQGTNYGYTF.

The rearrangement links TRBV13 to TRBJ1-2; 9 bases fit TRBD1. The CDR3 is made up of 16 amino acids. Germline V lookup: CDR1 PRHDT, CDR2 FYEKMQ (reference sequence). V trimming: 5 bases; J trimming: 2 bases; junction bases outside the gene matches: 9. CDR3 bases: TGTGCCAGCAGCCCGGCGGAGGACAGGGGAAACTATGGCTACACCTTC. Its protein is CASSPAEDRGNYGYTF.

This chain joins TRBV30 and TRBJ1-5; D gene ambiguous. The CDR3 totals 13 residues. CDR1 is GTSNPN and CDR2 is SVGIG in the germline V gene (reference sequence). V lost 2 bases and J 3 bases, leaving 8 bases between the germline ends. CDR3 residues: CAWSLGVNQPQHF. DNA for the CDR3: TGTGCCTGGAGTCTCGGGGTCAATCAGCCCCAGCATTTT.

The V gene is TRBV20-1, the J gene TRBJ2-5; D may be TRBD1 (6 bases). V lost 3 bases and J lost 5, with 7 bases in between. Germline V gives CDR1 DFQATT, CDR2 SNEGSKA (reference sequence). The length of the CDR3 is 11 residues. The CDR3 spells CSARRGETQYF. The CDR3 region has the DNA TGCAGTGCTAGGAGGGGGGAGACCCAGTACTTC.

This rearrangement joins TRBV19 to TRBJ1-1; TRBD1 is a possible D gene (5 bases). The CDR3 sequence is 14 residues long. Germline CDR1 and CDR2: LNHDA and SQIVND (reference sequence). V was cut by 5 bases and J by 0 bases, with 10 bases left in between. The CDR3 region is CASSFRDLNTEAFF. The DNA of the CDR3 is TGTGCCAGTAGTTTCCGGGACTTGAACACTGAAGCTTTCTTT.

The gene calls are TRBV5-1 and TRBJ1-5; the D gene is possibly TRBD1 (5 bases). Germline values: CDR1 SGHRS, CDR2 YFSETQ. The CDR3 loop spans 14 amino acids. The V end was cut by 0 bases, the J end by 3 bases, with 7 bases between. CDR3 in DNA: TGCGCCAGCAGCTTGGCAGGGCACAATCAGCCCCAGCATTTT. Its translation is CASSLAGHNQPQHF.

The gene calls are TRBV6-5 and TRBJ1-1, with 9 bases matching TRBD1. Trimming took 2 bases from V and 3 from J; bases not matched to a gene: 1. Germline CDR1 is MNHEY and CDR2 is SVGAGI. This CDR3 is built from 14 residues. CDR3 coding DNA: TGTGCCAGCAGTTACGGGACAGGGCACACTGAAGCTTTCTTT. The encoded protein is CASSYGTGHTEAFF.

The chain links TRBV7-2 to TRBJ2-7; TRBD2 matches 11 bases. The V segment lost 5 bases and the J segment 5 bases; nucleotides outside the gene matches: 8. This CDR3 spans 15 amino acids. Germline assignment: CDR1 SGHTA and CDR2 FQGNSA. The CDR3 nucleotides read TGTGCCAGCAGCCTCAGGACTAGCGGGTTCGACGAGCAGTACTTC. Residues: CASSLRTSGFDEQYF.

In nucleotides, the CDR3 is TGTGCCAGTAGTGCGCCGGGTGGGACAGGGGAGGGTCTTGGAATTGTCTATGGCTACACCTTC. It specifies CASSAPGGTGEGLGIVYGYTF. This sequence joins TRBV19 and TRBJ1-2; TRBD1 matches at 10 bases. Trimming took 5 bases from V and 4 from J; bases not matched to a gene: 25. Germline V gene sequence: CDR1 LNHDA, CDR2 SQIVND (reference sequence). CDR3 length: 21 residues.

J is TRBJ1-5 and V is TRBV25-1; weak D call: TRBD1 (5 bases). This CDR3 comprises 15 residues. V was trimmed by 3 bases and J by 2 bases, leaving 11 bases between them. Germline CDR1 and CDR2: MGHDK and SYGVNS. The CDR3 nucleotides read TGTGCCAGCAGTGAGGGTTCGGGGGGCAATCAGCCCCAGCATTTT. Its protein product is CASSEGSGGNQPQHF.

The V and J genes are TRBV7-2 and TRBJ2-4; D call uncertain. CDR3 length equals 16 residues. V shed 2 bases and J shed 0 bases, with 11 bases lying between them. Germline V gives CDR1 SGHTA, CDR2 FQGNSA. This CDR3 is CASSLQAAIAKNIQYF. The CDR3 DNA reads as TGTGCCAGCAGCTTACAGGCGGCTATAGCCAAAAACATTCAGTACTTC.